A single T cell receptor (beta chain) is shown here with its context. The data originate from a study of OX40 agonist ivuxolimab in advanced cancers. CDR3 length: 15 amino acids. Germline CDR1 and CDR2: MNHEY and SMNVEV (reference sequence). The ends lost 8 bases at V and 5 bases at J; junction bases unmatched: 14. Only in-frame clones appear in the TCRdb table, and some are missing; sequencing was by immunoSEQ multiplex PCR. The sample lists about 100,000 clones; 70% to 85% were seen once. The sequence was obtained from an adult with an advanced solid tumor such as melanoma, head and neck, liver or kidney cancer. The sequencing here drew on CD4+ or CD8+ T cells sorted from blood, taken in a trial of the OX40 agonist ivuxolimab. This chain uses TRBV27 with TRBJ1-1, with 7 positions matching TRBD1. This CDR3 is CASHPTGYVGTEAFF. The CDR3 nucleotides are TGTGCCAGCCACCCGACAGGGTACGTCGGGACTGAAGCTTTCTTT.